Listed below are T cell receptor beta chains from one sample, sequenced in a study of OX40 agonist ivuxolimab in advanced cancers. TCRdb's table, derived via immunoSEQ multiplex PCR, lists solely in-frame clones and lacks some. The sample contains approximately 70,000 clones, nearly 90% of which appear only once. This material consisted of CD4+ or CD8+ T cells sorted from blood, taken in a trial of the OX40 agonist ivuxolimab. The receptors derive from an adult with an advanced solid tumor such as melanoma, head and neck, liver or kidney cancer. The CDR3 runs from the conserved cysteine through the conserved F or W. A D gene is named only where the DNA matches it firmly. Clone size is given for some rows only: seen once, a few or many times, or a class if the clone is expanded.

CDR3 protein,CDR3 DNA,J gene,CDR3 length,V gene,clone size,D gene
CASSIRGAGELFF,TGTGCCAGTAGTATCCGCGGGGCCGGGGAGCTGTTTTTT,TRBJ2-2,13,TRBV19,NA,NA
CASKTGLGAYEQYF,TGCGCCAGCAAAACAGGGCTCGGGGCCTACGAGCAGTACTTC,TRBJ2-7,14,TRBV10-2,NA,NA
CASRPTSQETQYF,TGTGCCAGCAGGCCTACTAGTCAAGAGACCCAGTACTTC,TRBJ2-5,13,TRBV27,NA,NA
CASSKPGQGALGQFF,TGTGCCAGCAGTAAACCGGGACAGGGGGCGTTAGGGCAGTTCTTC,TRBJ2-1,15,TRBV6-5,NA,TRBD1
CASSPRYTGLALKGYSGYTF,TGTGCCAGCAGTCCTCGATATACCGGACTGGCCCTGAAAGGTTACTCTGGCTACACCTTC,TRBJ1-2,20,TRBV27,NA,NA
CASSLERGTEAFF,TGTGCCAGCAGCTTAGAAAGGGGCACTGAAGCTTTCTTT,TRBJ1-1,13,TRBV11-3,once,NA
CASSLDSTNYGYTF,TGCGCCAGCAGCTTGGATTCGACTAACTATGGCTACACCTTC,TRBJ1-2,14,TRBV5-1,NA,NA
CASSLDSGRAMETQYF,TGTGCCAGCAGCTTAGATAGCGGGAGGGCCATGGAGACCCAGTACTTC,TRBJ2-5,16,TRBV11-3,few,TRBD2
CASRSGTGGMNEQFF,TGTGCCAGCAGGTCCGGGACAGGGGGCATGAATGAGCAGTTCTTC,TRBJ2-1,15,TRBV7-2,NA,TRBD1
CLTGSSGNTIYF,TGCCTTACCGGGAGCTCTGGAAACACCATATATTTT,TRBJ1-3,12,TRBV5-4,NA,NA
CSVTSGGSYEQYF,TGCAGCGTTACCTCTGGCGGGTCCTACGAGCAGTACTTC,TRBJ2-7,13,TRBV29-1,NA,NA
CSARWVDVAIF,TGCAGTGCTAGATGGGTGGACGTGGCAATCTTC,TRBJ2-1,11,TRBV20-1,NA,NA
CASRDGLMNTEAFF,TGTGCCAGCCGGGACGGACTGATGAACACTGAAGCTTTCTTT,TRBJ1-1,14,TRBV6-1,medium-sized,NA
CAISEPDRAAMNTEAFF,TGTGCCATCAGTGAGCCCGACAGGGCCGCCATGAACACTGAAGCTTTCTTT,TRBJ1-1,17,TRBV10-3,NA,TRBD1
CASSSQPSSGELFF,TGTGCCAGCAGTAGCCAGCCGTCATCCGGGGAGCTGTTTTTT,TRBJ2-2,14,TRBV27,once,NA
CASSQGQNYGYTF,TGTGCCAGCAGCCAAGGTCAGAACTATGGCTACACCTTC,TRBJ1-2,13,TRBV14,NA,NA
CASSFRTSLDTQYF,TGTGCCAGCAGTTTCCGGACTAGCTTAGATACGCAGTATTTT,TRBJ2-3,14,TRBV27,NA,TRBD2
CASSLGGSWSNEQFF,TGTGCCAGCAGCTTGGGCGGGAGCTGGTCCAATGAGCAGTTCTTC,TRBJ2-1,15,TRBV7-2,NA,TRBD2
CASSIAGRASNEQFF,TGTGCCAGTAGTATAGCCGGGAGGGCCTCCAATGAGCAGTTCTTC,TRBJ2-1,15,TRBV19,NA,TRBD2
CASSLWARYTGELFF,TGTGCCAGCAGTTTATGGGCTCGGTACACCGGGGAGCTGTTTTTT,TRBJ2-2,15,TRBV27,NA,NA
CASSLSGMGPQETQYF,TGTGCCAGCAGTTTATCAGGGATGGGTCCTCAAGAGACCCAGTACTTC,TRBJ2-5,16,TRBV28,NA,NA
CASSGSGLAGIEQFF,TGCGCCAGCAGCGGGTCGGGCCTAGCGGGAATTGAGCAGTTCTTC,TRBJ2-1,15,TRBV5-1,NA,TRBD2
CASSILPGQGGHEQFF,TGTGCCAGTAGTATTCTACCGGGACAGGGTGGCCATGAGCAGTTCTTC,TRBJ2-1,16,TRBV19,NA,TRBD1
CASSQGLAGGAGELFF,TGTGCCAGCAGCCAGGGACTAGCGGGAGGTGCCGGGGAGCTGTTTTTT,TRBJ2-2,16,TRBV4-2,NA,TRBD2
CASTATSNQPQHF,TGTGCCAGCACCGCTACGAGCAATCAGCCCCAGCATTTT,TRBJ1-5,13,TRBV7-9,NA,NA
CASSPRQAGGVSYEQYF,TGTGCCAGCTCACCACGTCAAGCGGGAGGTGTCTCCTACGAGCAGTACTTC,TRBJ2-7,17,TRBV18,NA,TRBD2
CASGTGIWYGYTF,TGTGCTAGTGGAACAGGGATATGGTATGGCTACACCTTC,TRBJ1-2,13,TRBV12-5,NA,NA
CASSLVAGDRGYTF,TGTGCCAGCAGCTTGGTAGCAGGGGATAGAGGCTACACCTTC,TRBJ1-2,14,TRBV5-6,NA,NA
CAISESSQREGFGELFF,TGTGCCATCAGTGAGTCGAGTCAGCGGGAGGGCTTCGGGGAGCTGTTTTTT,TRBJ2-2,17,TRBV10-3,NA,TRBD2
CSARTGTEAFF,TGCAGCGCTCGGACAGGGACTGAAGCTTTCTTT,TRBJ1-1,11,TRBV29-1,NA,TRBD1
CASGLVLAGSDPYEQYF,TGTGCTAGTGGTTTGGTACTAGCGGGTTCTGACCCTTACGAGCAGTACTTC,TRBJ2-7,17,TRBV12-5,NA,TRBD2
CASSFSSGSGGDTQYF,TGTGCCAGCAGTTTCTCGAGCGGGAGTGGGGGAGATACGCAGTATTTT,TRBJ2-3,16,TRBV28,NA,TRBD2
CASTGTSAYQETQYF,TGTGCCAGTACCGGGACTAGCGCTTACCAAGAGACCCAGTACTTC,TRBJ2-5,15,TRBV19,NA,TRBD2
CASSPPGQSNTGELFF,TGTGCCAGCAGCCCTCCGGGACAGTCGAACACCGGGGAGCTGTTTTTT,TRBJ2-2,16,TRBV5-4,NA,TRBD1
CASSRGSSSGNTIYF,TGTGCCAGCTCCAGGGGGTCCAGCTCTGGAAACACCATATATTTT,TRBJ1-3,15,TRBV6-5,few,TRBD1
CATGLAGVMYEQYF,TGTGCCACAGGACTAGCGGGAGTGATGTACGAGCAGTACTTC,TRBJ2-7,14,TRBV6-1,NA,TRBD2
CASSSTSPYEQYF,TGTGCCAGCAGCTCGACTAGCCCCTACGAGCAGTACTTC,TRBJ2-7,13,TRBV5-4,NA,TRBD2
CASSQTGGYGYTF,TGTGCCAGCAGCCAGACAGGGGGATATGGCTACACCTTC,TRBJ1-2,13,TRBV11-3,NA,TRBD1
CASSQAPKETQYF,TGTGCCAGCAGCCAAGCCCCCAAAGAGACCCAGTACTTC,TRBJ2-5,13,TRBV14,NA,NA
CASSPPFPGGRETQYF,TGTGCCAGCAGCCCGCCGTTCCCAGGGGGGCGAGAGACCCAGTACTTC,TRBJ2-5,16,TRBV13,NA,NA
CASSSWDRGGYIQYF,TGTGCCAGCAGCTCCTGGGACAGGGGGGGGTACATTCAGTACTTC,TRBJ2-4,15,TRBV5-6,once,TRBD1
CASSEGRSGGASTEAFF,TGCGCCAGCAGTGAGGGGCGATCAGGGGGCGCGAGCACTGAAGCTTTCTTT,TRBJ1-1,17,TRBV10-1,few,TRBD1
CASSLAIRDNEQFF,TGTGCCAGCAGCTTAGCAATACGGGACAATGAGCAGTTCTTC,TRBJ2-1,14,TRBV7-6,NA,NA